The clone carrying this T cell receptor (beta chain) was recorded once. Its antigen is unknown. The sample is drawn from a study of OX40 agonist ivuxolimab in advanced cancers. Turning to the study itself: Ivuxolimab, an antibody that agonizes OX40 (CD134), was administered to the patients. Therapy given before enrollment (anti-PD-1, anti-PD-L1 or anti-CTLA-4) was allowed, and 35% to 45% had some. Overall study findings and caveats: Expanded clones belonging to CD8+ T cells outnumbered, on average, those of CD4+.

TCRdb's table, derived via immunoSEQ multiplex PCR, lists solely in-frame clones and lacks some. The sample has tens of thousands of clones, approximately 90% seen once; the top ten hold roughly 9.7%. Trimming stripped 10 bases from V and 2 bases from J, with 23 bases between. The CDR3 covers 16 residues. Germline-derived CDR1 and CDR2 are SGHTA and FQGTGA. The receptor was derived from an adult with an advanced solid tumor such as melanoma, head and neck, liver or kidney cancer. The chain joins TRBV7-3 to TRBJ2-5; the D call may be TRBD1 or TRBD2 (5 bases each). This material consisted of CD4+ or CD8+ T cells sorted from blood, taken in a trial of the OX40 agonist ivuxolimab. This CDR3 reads CATFPRGRRLQETQYF. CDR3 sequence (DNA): TGTGCCACCTTCCCGAGGGGCCGCAGACTACAAGAGACCCAGTACTTC.